The source of this T cell receptor beta chain is a study of blood T cell repertoires in COVID-19. Whole-study context: Both acute and convalescent COVID-19 samples were obtained from the United States, Italy and Spain.

Profiled with immunoSEQ multiplex PCR; TCRdb holds only in-frame clones, not every one. The repertoire includes over 150,000 clones, approximately 90% of them detected once, and just under 4% sits in the top ten. The source material was peripheral blood. The TCR originated in a woman aged 55-75 years who had recovered from COVID-19.

The CDR3 protein is CASSSGNRGYQPQHF. The CDR3 bases are TGTGCCAGCAGTTCCGGCAATAGGGGATATCAGCCCCAGCATTTT. The chain uses TRBV6-5 and TRBJ1-5, with a weak D call TRBD1 (5 bases). The CDR3 sequence is 15 residues long. The germline gives CDR1 MNHEY, CDR2 SVGAGI. V lost 4 bases and J 5 bases, leaving 15 bases between the germline ends.